These 14 T cell receptor beta chains were sequenced from one sample in a study of T cells expressing NK-cell markers. TCRdb re-called the 5' RACE reads; every CDR3 protein appears as one record, without DNA. The sample has some 390,000 distinct CDR3 sequences. The sequenced material came from blood T cells: a sorted CD56 or NKG2C T cell subset, CD4+ or CD8+ T cells, or bulk PBMC T cells (not recorded which). The receptors come from a woman between 50 and 59 years old in good health.

The rearrangement uses TRBV2 and TRBJ2-2; lacking DNA, the TRBD2 call made by TCRdb goes unchecked. The CDR3 extends over 15 amino acids. The V gene's germline CDR1 is SNHLY and CDR2 FYNNEI. The CDR3 region is CATGTSGTNTGELFF. Using reference TRBV2 and TRBJ2-2 for the parts outside the CDR3, the full variable domain is EPEVTQTPSHQVTQMGQEVILRCVPISNHLYFYWYRQILGQKVEFLVSFYNNEISEKSEIFDDQFSVERPDGSNFTLKIRSTKLEDSAMYFCATGTSGTNTGELFFGEGSRLTVL.

V gene TRBV29-1 combines with J gene TRBJ2-3; the TCRdb D gene call, TRBD2, has no DNA to confirm it. This CDR3 contains 13 residues. Germline CDR1 reads SQVTM; CDR2 reads ANQGSEA. This chain's CDR3 is CSVDAGAPDTQYF.

The V call is TRBV27, the J call TRBJ2-7; lacking DNA, the TRBD2 call made by TCRdb goes unchecked. Looked up from germline, CDR1 is MNHEY and CDR2 is SMNVEV (reference sequence). This CDR3 spans 19 amino acids. CDR3 sequence reads: CASSYRGGTTLAGSYEQYF.

This chain connects TRBV9 to TRBJ2-1; TCRdb lists TRBD2, though no DNA is available to test this call. CDR1 is SGDLS and CDR2 is YYNGEE in the germline V gene. The CDR3 consists of 16 residues. The CDR3 is CASSLGTPPSYNEQFF.

The CDR3 reads CASSLGQSTEAFF. V gene TRBV5-5 combines with J gene TRBJ1-1; no DNA is available, so the TRBD1 call from TCRdb remains unchecked. The CDR3 length is 13 residues. From germline, CDR1 is SGHKS and CDR2 YYEKEE (reference sequence).

The J gene is TRBJ2-1, the V gene TRBV5-1; the TCRdb call, TRBD1, lacks DNA for checking. This CDR3 is built from 17 residues. The germline gives CDR1 SGHRS, CDR2 YFSETQ. CDR3 sequence: CASSLYTGGRQRNEQFF.

This sequence joins TRBV7-9 and TRBJ2-1; TCRdb outputs TRBD2, but without DNA this stays unchecked. Per germline, CDR1 SEHNR and CDR2 FQNEAQ (reference sequence). The CDR3 is 16 amino acids. The CDR3 here is CASSQTKGLAINEQFF.

J is TRBJ2-3 and V is TRBV6-1; TCRdb gives TRBD1 as the D gene, but with no DNA this cannot be confirmed. CDR3 length: 15 amino acids. The germline V gene has CDR1 MNHNS and CDR2 SASEGT. CDR3: CASSALTGVLDTQYF.

The V gene is TRBV12-3 or TRBV12-4, the J gene TRBJ1-6; TCRdb proposes TRBD1, but this gene call is untestable without DNA. The CDR3 totals 14 residues. The CDR3 is CASSPGTVNSPLHF.

The V call is TRBV7-2, the J call TRBJ2-3; with no DNA, the TCRdb D assignment of TRBD1 cannot be verified. CDR1 SGHTA and CDR2 FQGNSA come from the germline V gene. The CDR3 sequence is 14 residues long. Here the CDR3 reads CASSFTPSGDTQYF.

The V gene is TRBV5-1, the J gene TRBJ1-6; the D call of TRBD1 rests on TCRdb alone, since no DNA is present to check it. CDR3 length equals 15 residues. Germline loops: CDR1 SGHRS, CDR2 YFSETQ. CDR3 protein: CASSFNRGRDSPLHF.

The CDR3 loop is CSVLHRTLSAGELFF. J is TRBJ2-2 and V is TRBV29-1; the TRBD1 assignment by TCRdb is unverifiable without DNA. Germline lookup yields CDR1 SQVTM and CDR2 ANQGSEA. The CDR3 spans 15 residues.

The chain employs TRBV5-1 and TRBJ1-2. Germline V gives CDR1 SGHRS, CDR2 YFSETQ. This CDR3 contains 16 residues. This CDR3 reads CASSLEPDPINYGYTF.

The chain combines TRBV11-2 with TRBJ2-2; TCRdb's D call of TRBD2 is untestable without DNA. Per the germline V gene, CDR1 is SGHAT and CDR2 is FQNNGV. CDR3 size: 16 residues. CDR3 region: CASSPVAGVSGGELFF. Complete variable domain (other parts from reference TRBV11-2 and TRBJ2-2): EAGVAQSPRYKIIEKRQSVAFWCNPISGHATLYWYQQILGQGPKLLIQFQNNGVVDDSQLPKDRFSAERLKGVDSTLKIQPAKLEDSAVYLCASSPVAGVSGGELFFGEGSRLTVL.